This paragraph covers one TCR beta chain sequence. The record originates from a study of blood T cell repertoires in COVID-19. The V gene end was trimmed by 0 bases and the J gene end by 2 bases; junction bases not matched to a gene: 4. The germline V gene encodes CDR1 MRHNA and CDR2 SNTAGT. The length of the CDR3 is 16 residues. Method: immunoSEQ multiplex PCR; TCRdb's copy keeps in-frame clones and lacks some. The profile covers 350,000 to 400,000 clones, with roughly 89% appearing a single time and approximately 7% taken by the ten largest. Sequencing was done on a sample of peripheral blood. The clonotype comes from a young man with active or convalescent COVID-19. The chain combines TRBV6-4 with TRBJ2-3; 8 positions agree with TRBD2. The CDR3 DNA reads TGTGCCAGCAGTGACTCGCCGGGGGGGATCACAGATACGCAGTATTTT. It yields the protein CASSDSPGGITDTQYF.